Sequencing of this TCR beta chain was carried out in a study of cytomegalovirus exposure and HLA in healthy donors. Points from the study as a whole: Previously analyzed data showed that most TCR beta V segments were productive at a frequency of about 87% or about 30%. On later analysis, the bulk of CMV-associated TCR beta chains appeared to be HLA-restricted. According to a later analysis, donors in an Asian-associated ancestry cluster reportedly had fewer N-insertions than the approximately 720-donor mean. As a later analysis showed, a missense DCLRE1C variant was linked to trimming of TCR beta V- and J-genes.

Concerning this clone itself: What it recognizes is unknown.

V was pared by 1 base and J by 6 bases, with 13 bases between. Germline V gene data show CDR1 as MNHNS and CDR2 as SASEGT. This CDR3 has 15 amino acids. Primers for the PCR totalled 60 Vbeta and 13 Jbeta. Profiled with immunoSEQ multiplex PCR; TCRdb holds only in-frame clones, not every one. The sample shows around 180,000 clones, roughly 80% of them seen only once. The sequencing input was PBMCs. The receptor was isolated from a woman in her forties or fifties in good health and CMV-seropositive. This rearrangement joins TRBV6-1 to TRBJ1-5; TRBD1 might be the D (5 bases). The CDR3 DNA reads TGTGCCAGCAGTGAAGGACCTATCGGGGGTCAGCCCCAGCATTTT. This encodes CASSEGPIGGQPQHF.